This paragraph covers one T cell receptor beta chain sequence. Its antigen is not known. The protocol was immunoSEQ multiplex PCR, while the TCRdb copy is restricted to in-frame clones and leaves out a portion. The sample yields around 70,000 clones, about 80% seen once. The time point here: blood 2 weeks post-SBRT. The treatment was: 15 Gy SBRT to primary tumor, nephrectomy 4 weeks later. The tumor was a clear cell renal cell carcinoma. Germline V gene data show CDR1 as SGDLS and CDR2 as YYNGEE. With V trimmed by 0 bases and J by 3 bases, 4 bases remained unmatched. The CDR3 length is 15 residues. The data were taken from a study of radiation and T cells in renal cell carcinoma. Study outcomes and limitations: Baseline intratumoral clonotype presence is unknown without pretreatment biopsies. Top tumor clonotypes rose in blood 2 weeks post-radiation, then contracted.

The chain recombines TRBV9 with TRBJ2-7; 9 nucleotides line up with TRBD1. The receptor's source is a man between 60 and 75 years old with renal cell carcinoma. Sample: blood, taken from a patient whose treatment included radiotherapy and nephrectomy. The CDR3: CASSVGPDRGYEQYF. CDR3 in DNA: TGTGCCAGCAGCGTAGGTCCGGACAGGGGCTACGAGCAGTACTTC.